This entry concerns a single T cell receptor beta chain. For the second PCR, which ran for roughly 7 to 11 cycles, a sample-barcoded 5' primer and a J-beta primer mix were used. TCRdb ran MiXCR on the 5' RACE reads and lists one entry per CDR3 protein. The sample has fewer than 900,000 distinct CDR3 sequences; approximately 35% are singletons. The entry originates in a study of blood T cells in healthy people across ages. Germline V gives CDR1 DFQATT, CDR2 SNEGSKA (reference sequence). This CDR3 comprises 16 residues. V gave up 0 bases and J gave up 7 bases; unmatched junction bases: 14. Sequencing input: blood. The chain links TRBV20-1 to TRBJ2-7; 8 nucleotides agree with TRBD1. The sequence was collected from a man aged 18 to 35 in good health. The CDR3 DNA follows: TGCAGTGCTAGAGATTCTATAAGGGACAGGACCCATGAGCAGTACTTC. This codes for CSARDSIRDRTHEQYF.